Shown below are 10 T cell receptor beta chains from a single sample sequenced in a study of CD8 T cells in ankylosing spondylitis. TCRdb reanalysed the 5' RACE reads using MiXCR and keeps one entry per CDR3 protein. The sample lists roughly 130,000 distinct CDR3 sequences; roughly an eighth were seen once. The sample was blood, either unsorted or a sorted T cell fraction (not recorded which). These TCRs come from a female donor with ankylosing spondylitis or in good health (not recorded which).

This clonotype was counted only a few times. This chain uses TRBV12-3 or TRBV12-4 with TRBJ1-2, with D unclear. The V end lost 2 bases, the J end lost 4 bases, and 17 bases lay between the germline ends. The CDR3 consists of 16 residues. This CDR3 reads CASSLFLRKPIYGYTF. The CDR3 DNA follows: TGTGCCAGCAGTTTATTCCTGCGGAAACCGATCTATGGCTACACCTTC.

The chain employs TRBV4-2 and TRBJ2-2; a possible D gene is TRBD1 (5 bases). The V end was cut by 1 base, the J end by 0 bases, with 9 bases between. The CDR3 runs 16 residues. The germline gives CDR1 LGHNA, CDR2 YNFKEQ. Here the CDR3 DNA reads TGTGCCAGCAGCCAAGCTCAGGGTTCGAACACCGGGGAGCTGTTTTTT. Its translation is CASSQAQGSNTGELFF.

This clonotype was counted ten times or more. The J gene is TRBJ1-2, the V gene TRBV28; TRBD1 aligns across 9 bases. Germline-derived CDR1 and CDR2 are MDHEN and SYDVKM. The trim removed 10 bases at V and 2 bases at J, leaving 14 bases unmatched. This CDR3 has 16 amino acids. This chain's CDR3 is CATVELSGTGNYGYTF. The CDR3 DNA reads as TGTGCCACCGTTGAGCTCTCCGGGACAGGGAACTATGGCTACACCTTC.

This clonotype came up many times. The J gene is TRBJ2-3, the V gene TRBV3-1; tentative D call: TRBD1 (6 bases). Trimming left V 4 bases short and J 4 bases short, with 15 bases between. Germline assignment: CDR1 LGHDT and CDR2 YNNKEL (reference sequence). The CDR3 consists of 15 residues. The DNA for the CDR3 is TGTGCCAGCAGCCGACTTGGGGGCCCGGCAGATACGCAGTATTTT. Protein product: CASSRLGGPADTQYF.

The gene calls are TRBV6-5 and TRBJ2-7, with D tentatively TRBD2 (6 bases). In germline, CDR1 is MNHEY, CDR2 SVGAGI. CDR3 length equals 15 residues. V shed 2 bases and J shed 2 bases, with 13 bases lying between them. The CDR3 region has the DNA TGTGCCAGCAGTTACGGGGGGACGGCCACCTACGAGCAGTACTTC. Translated: CASSYGGTATYEQYF.

This chain links TRBV7-2 with TRBJ1-5; D perhaps matches TRBD1 (5 bases). V lost 3 bases and J 7 bases, leaving 13 bases between the germline ends. The germline gives CDR1 SGHTA, CDR2 FQGNSA. The CDR3 totals 14 residues. CDR3 DNA sequence: TGTGCCAGCAGCTTTGTAACAGGAGACCAGCCCCAGCATTTT. Translating it yields CASSFVTGDQPQHF. Full variable domain (rest looked up from reference TRBV7-2 and TRBJ1-5): GAGVSQSPSNKVTEKGKDVELRCDPISGHTALYWYRQSLGQGLEFLIYFQGNSAPDKSGLPSDRFSAERTGGSVSTLTIQRTQQEDSAVYLCASSFVTGDQPQHFGDGTRLSIL.

This clonotype has at least ten counts. The chain is built from TRBV7-9 and TRBJ2-7, with 8 bases that match TRBD1. The CDR3 contains 15 residues. Trimming took 5 bases from V and 2 from J; bases not matched to a gene: 8. CDR1 and CDR2 from the germline V gene are SEHNR and FQNEAQ (reference sequence). In DNA form, the CDR3 reads TGTGCCAGCAGCCTTGGACAGGGTATGGCCTACGAGCAGTACTTC. It is translated as CASSLGQGMAYEQYF.

The table lists this clonotype with a few counts. The rearrangement uses TRBV12-3 or TRBV12-4 and TRBJ2-7; possibly TRBD1 or TRBD2 for D (5 bases each). Trimming cost V 8 bases and J 4 bases, with 15 bases left between them. This CDR3 region has 13 residues. CDR3 amino acids: CASSRGAVYEQYF. CDR3 bases: TGTGCCAGCTCCCGAGGGGCGGTGTACGAGCAGTACTTC.

The genes are TRBV3-1 and TRBJ2-1; TRBD2 is a possible D gene (6 bases). Between the trimmed V and J ends, which lost 1 base and 2 bases, there was a span of 9 bases. This CDR3 is built from 15 residues. CDR1 is LGHDT, CDR2 YNNKEL, per germline (reference sequence). CDR3 amino acids: CASSQGSGAYNEQFF. The DNA of the CDR3 is TGTGCCAGCAGCCAAGGTAGCGGAGCCTACAATGAGCAGTTCTTC.

This clonotype was counted many times. This chain uses TRBV6-4 with TRBJ2-1; 7 positions match TRBD2. The trim removed 3 bases at V and 3 bases at J, leaving 5 bases unmatched. The germline V gene has CDR1 MRHNA and CDR2 SNTAGT. The CDR3 loop spans 15 amino acids. This chain's CDR3 is CASSEGGGFYNEQFF. Written as DNA, the CDR3 is TGTGCCAGCAGTGAGGGGGGGGGTTTCTACAATGAGCAGTTCTTC.